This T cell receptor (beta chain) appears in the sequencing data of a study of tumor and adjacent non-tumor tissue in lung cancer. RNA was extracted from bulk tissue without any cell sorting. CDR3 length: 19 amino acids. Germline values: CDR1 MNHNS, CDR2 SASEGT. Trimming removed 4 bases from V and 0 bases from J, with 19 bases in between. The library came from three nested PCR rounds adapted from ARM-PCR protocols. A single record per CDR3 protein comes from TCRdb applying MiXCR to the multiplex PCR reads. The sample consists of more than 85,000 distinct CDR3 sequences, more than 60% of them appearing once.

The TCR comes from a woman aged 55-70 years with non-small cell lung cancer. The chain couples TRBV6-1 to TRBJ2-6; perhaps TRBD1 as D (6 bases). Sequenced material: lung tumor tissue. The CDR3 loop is CASSAPDSTIFSGANVLTF. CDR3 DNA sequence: TGTGCCAGCAGTGCCCCGGACAGTACCATATTCTCTGGGGCCAACGTCCTGACTTTC.